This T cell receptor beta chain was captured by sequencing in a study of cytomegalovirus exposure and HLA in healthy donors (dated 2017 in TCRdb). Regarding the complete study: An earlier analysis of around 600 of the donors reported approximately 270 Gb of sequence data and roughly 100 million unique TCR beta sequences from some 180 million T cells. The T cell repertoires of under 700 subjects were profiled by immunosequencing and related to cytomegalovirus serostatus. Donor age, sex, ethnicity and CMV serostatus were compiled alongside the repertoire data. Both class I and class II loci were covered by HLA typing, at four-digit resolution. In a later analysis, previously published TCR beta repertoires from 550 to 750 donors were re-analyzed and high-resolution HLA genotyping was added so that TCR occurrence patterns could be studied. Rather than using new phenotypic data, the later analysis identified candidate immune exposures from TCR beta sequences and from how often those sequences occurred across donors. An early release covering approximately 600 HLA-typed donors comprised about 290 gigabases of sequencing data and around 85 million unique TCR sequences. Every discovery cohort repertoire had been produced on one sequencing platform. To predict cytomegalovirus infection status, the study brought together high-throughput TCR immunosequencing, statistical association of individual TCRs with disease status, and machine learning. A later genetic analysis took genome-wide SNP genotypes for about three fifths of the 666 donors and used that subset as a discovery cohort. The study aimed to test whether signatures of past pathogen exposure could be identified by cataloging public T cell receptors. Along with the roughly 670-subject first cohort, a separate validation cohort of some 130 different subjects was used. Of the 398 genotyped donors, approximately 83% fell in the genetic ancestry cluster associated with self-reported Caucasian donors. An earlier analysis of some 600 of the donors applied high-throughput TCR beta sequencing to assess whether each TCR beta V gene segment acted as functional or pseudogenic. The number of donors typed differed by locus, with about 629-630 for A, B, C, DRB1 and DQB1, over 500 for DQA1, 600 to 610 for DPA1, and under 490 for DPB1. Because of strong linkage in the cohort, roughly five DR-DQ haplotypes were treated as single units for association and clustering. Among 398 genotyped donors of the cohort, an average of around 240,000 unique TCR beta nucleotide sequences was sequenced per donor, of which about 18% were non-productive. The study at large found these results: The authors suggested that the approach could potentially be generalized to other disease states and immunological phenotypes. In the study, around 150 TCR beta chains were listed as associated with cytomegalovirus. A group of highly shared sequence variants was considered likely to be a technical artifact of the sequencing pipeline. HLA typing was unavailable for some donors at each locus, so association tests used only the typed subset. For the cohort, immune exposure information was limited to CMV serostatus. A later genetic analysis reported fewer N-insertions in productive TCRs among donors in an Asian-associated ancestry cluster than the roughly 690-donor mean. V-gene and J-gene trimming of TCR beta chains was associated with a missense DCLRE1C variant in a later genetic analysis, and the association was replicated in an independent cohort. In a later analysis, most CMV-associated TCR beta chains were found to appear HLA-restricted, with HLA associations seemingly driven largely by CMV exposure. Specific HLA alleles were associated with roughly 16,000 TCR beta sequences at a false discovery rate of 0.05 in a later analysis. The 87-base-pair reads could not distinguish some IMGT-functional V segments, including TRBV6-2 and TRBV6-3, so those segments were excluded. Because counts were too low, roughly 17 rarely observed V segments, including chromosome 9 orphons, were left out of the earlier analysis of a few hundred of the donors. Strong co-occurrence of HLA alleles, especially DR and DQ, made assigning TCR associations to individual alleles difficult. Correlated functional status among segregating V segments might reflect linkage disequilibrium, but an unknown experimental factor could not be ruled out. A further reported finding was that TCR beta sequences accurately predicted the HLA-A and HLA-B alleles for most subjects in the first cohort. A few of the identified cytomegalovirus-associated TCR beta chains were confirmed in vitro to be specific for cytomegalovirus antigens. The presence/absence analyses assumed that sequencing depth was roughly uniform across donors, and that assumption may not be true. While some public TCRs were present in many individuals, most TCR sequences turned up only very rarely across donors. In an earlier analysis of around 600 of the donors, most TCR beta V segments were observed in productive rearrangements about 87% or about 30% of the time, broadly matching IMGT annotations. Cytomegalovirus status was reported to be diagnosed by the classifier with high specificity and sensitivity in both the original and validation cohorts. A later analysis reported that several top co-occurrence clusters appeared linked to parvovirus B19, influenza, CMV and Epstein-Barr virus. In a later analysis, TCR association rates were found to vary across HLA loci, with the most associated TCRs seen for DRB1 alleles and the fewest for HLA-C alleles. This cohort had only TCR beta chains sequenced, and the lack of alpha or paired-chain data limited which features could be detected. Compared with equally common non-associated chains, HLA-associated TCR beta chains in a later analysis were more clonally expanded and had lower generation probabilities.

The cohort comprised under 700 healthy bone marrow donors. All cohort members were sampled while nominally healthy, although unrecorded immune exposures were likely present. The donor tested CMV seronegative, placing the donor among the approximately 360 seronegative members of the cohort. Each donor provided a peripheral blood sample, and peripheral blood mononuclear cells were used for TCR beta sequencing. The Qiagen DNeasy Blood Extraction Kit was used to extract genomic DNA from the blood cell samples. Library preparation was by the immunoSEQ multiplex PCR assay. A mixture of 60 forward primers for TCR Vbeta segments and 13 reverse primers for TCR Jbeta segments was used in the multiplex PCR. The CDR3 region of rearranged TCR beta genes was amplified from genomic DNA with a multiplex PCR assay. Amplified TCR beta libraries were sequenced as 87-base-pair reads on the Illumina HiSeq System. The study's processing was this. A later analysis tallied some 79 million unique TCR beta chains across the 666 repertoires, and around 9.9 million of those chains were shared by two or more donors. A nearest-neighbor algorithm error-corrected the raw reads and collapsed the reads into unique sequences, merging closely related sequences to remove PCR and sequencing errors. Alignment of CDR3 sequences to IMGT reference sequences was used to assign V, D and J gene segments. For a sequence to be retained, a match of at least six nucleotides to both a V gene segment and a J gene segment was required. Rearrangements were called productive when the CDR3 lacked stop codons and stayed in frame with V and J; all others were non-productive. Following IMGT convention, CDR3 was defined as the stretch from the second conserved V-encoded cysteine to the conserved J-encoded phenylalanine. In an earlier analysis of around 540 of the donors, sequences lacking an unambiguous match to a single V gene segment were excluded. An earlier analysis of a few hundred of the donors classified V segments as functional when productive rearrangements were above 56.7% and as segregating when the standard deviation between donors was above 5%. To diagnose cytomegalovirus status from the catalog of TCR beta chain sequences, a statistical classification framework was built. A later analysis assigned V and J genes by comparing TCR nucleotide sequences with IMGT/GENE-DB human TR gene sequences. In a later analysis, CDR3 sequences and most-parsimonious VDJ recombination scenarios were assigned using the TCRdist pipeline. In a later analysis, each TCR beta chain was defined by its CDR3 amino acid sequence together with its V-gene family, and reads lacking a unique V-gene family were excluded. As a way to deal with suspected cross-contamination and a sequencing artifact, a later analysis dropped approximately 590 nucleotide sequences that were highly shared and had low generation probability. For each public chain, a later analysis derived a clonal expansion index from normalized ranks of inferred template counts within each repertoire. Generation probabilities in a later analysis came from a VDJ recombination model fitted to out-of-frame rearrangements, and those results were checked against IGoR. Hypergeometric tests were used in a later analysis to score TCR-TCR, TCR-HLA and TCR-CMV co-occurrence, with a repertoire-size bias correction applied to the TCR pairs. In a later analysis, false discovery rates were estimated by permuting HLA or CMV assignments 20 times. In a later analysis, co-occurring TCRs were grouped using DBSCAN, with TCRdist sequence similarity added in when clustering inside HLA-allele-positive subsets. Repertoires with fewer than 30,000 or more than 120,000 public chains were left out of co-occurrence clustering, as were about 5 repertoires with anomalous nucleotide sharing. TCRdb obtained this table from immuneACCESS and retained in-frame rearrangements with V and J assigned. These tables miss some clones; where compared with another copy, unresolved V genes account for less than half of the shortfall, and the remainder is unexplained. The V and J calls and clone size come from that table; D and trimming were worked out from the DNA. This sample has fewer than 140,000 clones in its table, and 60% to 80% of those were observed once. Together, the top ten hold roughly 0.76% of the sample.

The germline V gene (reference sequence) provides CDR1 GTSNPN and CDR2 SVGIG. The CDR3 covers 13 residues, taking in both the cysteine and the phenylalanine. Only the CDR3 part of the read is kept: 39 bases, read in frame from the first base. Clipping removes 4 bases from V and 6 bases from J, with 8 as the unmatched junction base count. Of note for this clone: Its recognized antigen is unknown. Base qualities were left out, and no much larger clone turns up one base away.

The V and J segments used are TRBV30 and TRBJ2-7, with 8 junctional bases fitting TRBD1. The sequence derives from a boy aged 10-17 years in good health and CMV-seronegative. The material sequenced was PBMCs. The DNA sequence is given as TGTGCCTGGACGGAGGACAGGGATCGCGAGCAGTACTTC. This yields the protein CAWTEDRDREQYF. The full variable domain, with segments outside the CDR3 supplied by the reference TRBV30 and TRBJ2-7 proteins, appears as SQTIHQWPATLVQPVGSPLSLECTVEGTSNPNLYWYRQAAGRGLQLLFYSVGIGQISSEVPQNLSASRPQDRQFILSSKKLLLSDSGFYLCAWTEDRDREQYFGPGTRLTVT.